This TCR beta chain was recorded in a study of response to subunit inactivated influenza vaccine. Whole-study results and caveats: Authors proposed each seasonal influenza vaccination draws in few new T cells.

Germline assignment: CDR1 KGHSH and CDR2 LQKENI. V shed 2 bases and J shed 8 bases, with 4 bases lying between them. The CDR3 runs 11 residues. MiXCR was run by TCRdb on the RT-PCR reads, yielding one entry per CDR3 protein. The sample consists of under 950,000 distinct CDR3 sequences, 20% to 25% of them appearing once. This clonotype was seen many times. Its antigen remains unidentified. Sequenced material: PBMCs from blood, taken about 5 days after vaccination. The chain employs TRBV18 and TRBJ2-1; D remains ambiguous. The receptor was isolated from a man aged 45 to 65 who received an inactivated influenza vaccine. The CDR3 DNA reads TGTGCCAGCTCACCAAGGGATGAGCAGTTCTTC. Its translation: CASSPRDEQFF.